A single sample gave rise to the 8 T cell receptor beta chains below, sequenced in a study of blood T cells in healthy people across ages. The use of a sample-barcoded 5' primer and a J-beta primer mix characterized a second PCR of about 7 to 12 cycles. TCRdb itself ran the 5' RACE reads through MiXCR, one entry per CDR3 protein. The table shows some 860,000 distinct CDR3 sequences, with roughly 56% occurring only once. The sequenced sample consisted of blood. Receptors originate from a man between 35 and 55 years old in good health.

This clonotype has only a few counts. The J gene is TRBJ2-7, the V gene TRBV7-9; TRBD2 matches 8 bases. Trimming removed 5 bases from V and 7 bases from J; junction bases left unmatched: 19. The CDR3 runs to 17 residues. From germline, CDR1 is SEHNR and CDR2 FQNEAQ (reference sequence). CDR3: CASSPRGSGGWYNEQYF. In nucleotides, the CDR3 is TGTGCCAGCAGCCCCAGAGGGAGCGGGGGCTGGTACAATGAGCAGTACTTC.

This rearrangement joins TRBV27 to TRBJ1-2; D gene uncertain. V dropped 6 bases and J dropped 8 bases, with 16 bases sitting between them. There are 13 residues in the CDR3. CDR1 is MNHEY, CDR2 SMNVEV, per germline (reference sequence). CDR3 amino acids: CASSLKGPGGYTF. The CDR3 coding sequence is TGTGCCAGCAGCTTAAAGGGTCCGGGGGGCTACACCTTC.

This chain uses TRBV7-3 with TRBJ2-7; TRBD2 is a possible D gene (6 bases). The last part of the DNA fits TRBJ2-5 better; the J call may be wrong. CDR3 length equals 22 residues. Germline V gives CDR1 SGHTA, CDR2 FQGTGA. DNA of the CDR3: TGTGCCAGCAGCTTAACACCTTCGGCGGGGTCGTTAAGGGGAAAAAAGACAGAGACCCAGTACTTC. This encodes CASSLTPSAGSLRGKKTETQYF.

V usage is TRBV7-2 and J usage is TRBJ1-5; TRBD1 matches at 7 bases. Per the germline V gene, CDR1 is SGHTA and CDR2 is FQGNSA. The CDR3 has 16 residues. The junction had 5 bases not matched to a gene; V was cut back by 1 base and J by 2 bases. The CDR3 loop reads CASSLDRGTRNQPQHF. CDR3 coding DNA: TGTGCCAGCAGCTTAGACAGGGGTACCCGCAATCAGCCCCAGCATTTT.

This clonotype was seen just once. The rearrangement uses TRBV24-1 and TRBJ2-7; D is perhaps TRBD1 or TRBD2 (5 bases each). With the DNA end fitting TRBJ2-5 better, the J assignment may be wrong. Per the germline V gene, CDR1 is KGHDR and CDR2 is SFDVKD. CDR3 length: 14 residues. The CDR3 spells CATSDAGTVETQYF. The CDR3 DNA reads as TGTGCCACCAGTGATGCCGGGACGGTAGAGACCCAGTACTTC.

This clonotype was seen only once. The V call is TRBV28, the J call TRBJ1-2; D call uncertain. Germline CDR1 MDHEN, CDR2 SYDVKM. CDR3 length equals 14 residues. V was pared by 3 bases and J by 2 bases, with 10 bases between. This CDR3 is CASSFRPSNYGYTF. The CDR3 nucleotides read TGTGCCAGCAGTTTTCGGCCTTCAAACTATGGCTACACCTTC.

The J gene is TRBJ2-1, the V gene TRBV30; 9 bases line up with TRBD2. Germline V CDR1 and CDR2: GTSNPN, SVGIG (reference sequence). The CDR3 has 15 residues. V lost 2 bases and J lost 6; bases outside the gene matches: 8. CDR3 loop: CAWSRASGVLNEQFF. The CDR3 DNA follows: TGTGCCTGGAGTCGGGCTAGCGGGGTCCTCAATGAGCAGTTCTTC.

This clonotype is a singleton in its sample. The chain links TRBV7-2 to TRBJ2-5; D gene ambiguous. The J call is doubtful: the DNA matches TRBJ2-7 better. In germline, CDR1 is SGHTA, CDR2 FQGNSA. The CDR3 has 13 amino acids. As DNA, the CDR3 is TGTGCCAGCAGCTTAGTACTAAGTGGCGAGCAGTACTTC. Translation gives CASSLVLSGEQYF.